The TCR beta chain under discussion was sequenced for a study of shared clonotypes between healthy human individuals. Whole-study context: With ages of 18 to 49, the donors were two women and a few men. Per-donor plates numbered three CD4 naive, three CD4 memory, two CD8 naive and one CD8 memory. Overall study findings and caveats: The genetic and exposure-history diversity represented was limited by few donors.

Sequenced by immunoSEQ multiplex PCR; TCRdb stores in-frame clones only, minus some. The repertoire holds 760,000 or so clones, with approximately 97% as singletons. In the case of this clone: Its cognate antigen is unknown.

Looked up from germline, CDR1 is SGDLS and CDR2 is YYNGEE. The CDR3 loop spans 16 amino acids. Trimming removed 4 bases from V and 0 bases from J, with 17 bases in between. Positive CCR7 selection of CD45RO-negative cells yielded the naive CD8 cells, and terminally differentiated effector memory CD45RA+ cells were excluded. The clonotype was recovered from a man aged 25-45 years in good health. V gene TRBV9 combines with J gene TRBJ2-7; a possible D gene is TRBD2 (6 bases). The material sequenced was naive CD8+ T cells sorted from blood. As DNA, the CDR3 is TGTGCCAGCAGCCCCGGAGGAGGGATGAGCTCCTACGAGCAGTACTTC. Translating it yields CASSPGGGMSSYEQYF.